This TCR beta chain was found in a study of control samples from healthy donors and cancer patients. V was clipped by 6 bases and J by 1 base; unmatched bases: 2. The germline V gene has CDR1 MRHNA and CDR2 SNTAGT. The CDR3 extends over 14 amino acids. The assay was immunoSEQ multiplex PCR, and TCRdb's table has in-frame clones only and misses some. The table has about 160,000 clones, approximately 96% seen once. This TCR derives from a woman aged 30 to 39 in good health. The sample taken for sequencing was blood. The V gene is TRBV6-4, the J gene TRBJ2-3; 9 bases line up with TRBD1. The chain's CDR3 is CASRRDRGTDTQYF. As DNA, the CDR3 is TGTGCCAGCAGAAGGGACAGGGGCACAGATACGCAGTATTTT.